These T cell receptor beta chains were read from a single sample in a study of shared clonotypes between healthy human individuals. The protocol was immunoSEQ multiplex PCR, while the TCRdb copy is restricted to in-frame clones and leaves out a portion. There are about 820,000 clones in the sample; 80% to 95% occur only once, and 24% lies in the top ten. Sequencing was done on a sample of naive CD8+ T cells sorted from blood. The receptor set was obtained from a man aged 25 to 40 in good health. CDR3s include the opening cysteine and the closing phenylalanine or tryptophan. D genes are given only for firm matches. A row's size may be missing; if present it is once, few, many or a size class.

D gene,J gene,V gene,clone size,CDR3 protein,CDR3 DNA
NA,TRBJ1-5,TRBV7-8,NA,CASSPRGRTTSTGQPQHF,TGTGCCAGCAGCCCCCGGGGGAGGACTACCAGCACCGGTCAGCCCCAGCATTTT
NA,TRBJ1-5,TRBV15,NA,CATSSAKGSGNQPQHF,TGTGCCACCAGCAGCGCCAAGGGGTCGGGCAATCAGCCCCAGCATTTT
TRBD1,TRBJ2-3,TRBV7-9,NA,CASSTTPGGADTQYF,TGTGCCAGCAGCACCACGCCAGGGGGCGCAGATACGCAGTATTTT
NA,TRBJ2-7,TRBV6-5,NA,CASSSLGEQYF,TGTGCCAGCAGTTCCCTCGGGGAGCAGTACTTC
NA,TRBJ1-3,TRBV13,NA,CASSYGTASGNTIYF,TGTGCCAGCAGCTACGGGACCGCCTCTGGAAACACCATATATTTT
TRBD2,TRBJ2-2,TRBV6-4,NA,CASSAPSFTRERTGELFF,TGTGCCAGCAGTGCCCCCTCTTTCACGCGGGAGCGCACCGGGGAGCTGTTTTTT
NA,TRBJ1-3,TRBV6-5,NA,CASRYQGSGNTIYF,TGTGCCAGCAGGTATCAGGGATCTGGAAACACCATATATTTT
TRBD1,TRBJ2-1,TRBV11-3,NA,CASSIRDRGYNEQFF,TGTGCCAGCAGCATCCGGGACAGGGGGTACAATGAGCAGTTCTTC
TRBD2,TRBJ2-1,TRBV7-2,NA,CASSSAGGIYNEQFF,TGTGCCAGCAGCTCAGCGGGAGGAATCTACAATGAGCAGTTCTTC
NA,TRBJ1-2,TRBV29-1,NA,CSVEPAETYGYTF,TGCAGCGTTGAACCCGCAGAAACATATGGCTACACCTTC
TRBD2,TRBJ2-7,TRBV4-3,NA,CASSQGLAGTYEQYF,TGCGCCAGCAGCCAGGGACTAGCGGGCACTTACGAGCAGTACTTC
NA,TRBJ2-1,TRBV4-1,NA,CASSQRTYLNEQFF,TGCGCCAGCAGCCAGAGGACCTACCTCAATGAGCAGTTCTTC
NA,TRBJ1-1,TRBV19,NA,CASSTYVEAFF,TGTGCCAGTAGTACGTATGTAGAAGCTTTCTTT
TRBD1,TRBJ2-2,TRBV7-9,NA,CASPPPTGSGELFF,TGTGCCAGCCCACCCCCGACAGGGTCCGGGGAGCTGTTTTTT
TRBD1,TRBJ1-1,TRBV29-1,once,CSSGQDYTEAFF,TGCAGCTCAGGACAGGATTACACTGAAGCTTTCTTT
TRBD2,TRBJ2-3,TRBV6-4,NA,CASSFSGRSTDTQYF,TGTGCCAGCAGCTTTAGCGGGAGGAGCACAGATACGCAGTATTTT
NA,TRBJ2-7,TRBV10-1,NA,CASSEDRTLGEQYF,TGCGCCAGCAGTGAGGACAGGACCTTGGGCGAGCAGTACTTC
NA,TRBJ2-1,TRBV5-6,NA,CASSLFGGRDNEQFF,TGTGCCAGCAGCCTTTTTGGAGGACGAGACAATGAGCAGTTCTTC
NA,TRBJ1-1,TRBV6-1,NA,CASSEVEGWTEAFF,TGTGCCAGCAGTGAAGTGGAGGGATGGACTGAAGCTTTCTTT
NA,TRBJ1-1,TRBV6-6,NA,CASSYGPNTEAFF,TGTGCCAGCAGTTACGGGCCGAACACTGAAGCTTTCTTT
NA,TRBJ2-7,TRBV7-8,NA,CASSLGSYEQYF,TGTGCCAGCAGCCTAGGCAGCTACGAGCAGTACTTC
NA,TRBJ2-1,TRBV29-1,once,CSVEGFGGDNEQFF,TGCAGCGTTGAAGGGTTTGGGGGAGACAATGAGCAGTTCTTC
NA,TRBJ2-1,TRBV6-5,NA,CASSYTAYSSYNEQFF,TGTGCCAGCAGTTACACAGCCTATTCCTCCTACAATGAGCAGTTCTTC
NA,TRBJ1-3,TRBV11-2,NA,CASSLGADPLWYSGNTIYF,TGTGCCAGCAGTCTCGGGGCAGATCCCCTTTGGTACTCTGGAAACACCATATATTTT
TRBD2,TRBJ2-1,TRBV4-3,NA,CASSQGLAQYNEQFF,TGCGCCAGCAGCCAAGGACTAGCGCAATACAATGAGCAGTTCTTC